The 29 T cell receptor beta chains in this list originate from one sample, sequenced in a study of blood T cell dynamics during melanoma immunotherapy. Time point noted: week 3, after first cycle of checkpoint inhibitor. TCRdb keeps only in-frame clones here, not all; method: immunoSEQ multiplex PCR. The sample yields roughly 10,000 clones, 70% to 90% seen once. Sequenced here: blood, sampled from a patient treated with checkpoint blockade. The receptors shown here come from a human donor with melanoma.

CDR3 nucleotide sequence: TGTGCCAGCTCAGTTATTTCGGGACAGGGGTCACCCCTCCACTTT. It codes for CASSVISGQGSPLHF. The chain combines TRBV6-5 with TRBJ1-6, with 10 positions matching TRBD1. Looked up from germline, CDR1 is MNHEY and CDR2 is SVGAGI. J lost 10 bases, V lost 8 bases, and 11 bases had no gene match. The CDR3 loop spans 15 amino acids.

This sequence joins TRBV7-3 and TRBJ1-2; 10 bases map to TRBD1. The CDR3 extends over 14 amino acids. Germline lookup yields CDR1 SGHTA and CDR2 FQGTGA. V was clipped by 5 bases and J by 3 bases; unmatched bases: 3. CDR3 loop: CASSATGGDYGYTF. CDR3 nucleotide sequence: TGTGCCAGCAGCGCGACAGGGGGCGACTATGGCTACACCTTC.

The rearrangement links TRBV7-9 to TRBJ1-2, with D possibly TRBD1 on 6 matching bases. Trimming shortened V by 6 bases and J by 5 bases, and 22 bases separated the two germline ends. CDR1 is SEHNR and CDR2 is FQNEAQ in the germline V gene (reference sequence). The CDR3 is 16 residues long. CDR3 coding DNA: TGTGCCAGCAGGCCCGGTACAGGGTCTGGGCCGTATGGCTACACCTTC. It translates to CASRPGTGSGPYGYTF.

This clone was counted only a few times. V is TRBV5-4 and J is TRBJ1-6, with no clear D. V was trimmed by 4 bases and J by 5 bases, leaving 16 bases between them. CDR3 length: 16 amino acids. The germline V gene encodes CDR1 SGHNT and CDR2 YYREEE (reference sequence). For the CDR3, the DNA is TGTGCCAGCAGCCTTACCGGCAACTACAATAATTCACCCCTCCACTTT. It is translated as CASSLTGNYNNSPLHF. The whole variable domain, filled in from reference TRBV5-4 and TRBJ1-6, reads ETGVTQSPTHLIKTRGQQVTLRCSSQSGHNTVSWYQQALGQGPQFIFQYYREEENGRGNFPPRFSGLQFPNYSSELNVNALELDDSALYLCASSLTGNYNNSPLHFGNGTRLTVT.

V gene TRBV29-1 combines with J gene TRBJ1-1; maybe TRBD1 (6 bases). The CDR3 spans 14 residues. The V end was cut by 1 base, the J end by 9 bases, with 18 bases between. Germline V gives CDR1 SQVTM, CDR2 ANQGSEA. The CDR3 sequence is CSVEVRGRSRQAFF. The CDR3 coding sequence is TGCAGCGTTGAAGTCAGGGGCAGGTCAAGACAAGCTTTCTTT. The full variable domain, in which reference TRBV29-1 and TRBJ1-1 provide the parts outside the CDR3, is SAVISQKPSRDICQRGTSLTIQCQVDSQVTMMFWYRQQPGQSLTLIATANQGSEATYESGFVIDKFPISRPNLTFSTLTVSNMSPEDSSIYLCSVEVRGRSRQAFFGQGTRLTVV.

This rearrangement joins TRBV30 to TRBJ1-3; tentatively, D is TRBD1 (5 bases). The length of the CDR3 is 14 residues. The V end was cut by 1 base, the J end by 0 bases, with 7 bases between. Germline CDR1 reads GTSNPN; CDR2 reads SVGIG (reference sequence). CDR3: CAWSGGSSGNTIYF. CDR3 sequence (DNA): TGTGCCTGGAGTGGGGGCAGCTCTGGAAACACCATATATTTT.

The V gene is TRBV11-3, the J gene TRBJ1-2; D possibly corresponds to TRBD1 (5 bases). Germline V gene data show CDR1 as SGHNT and CDR2 as YENEEA. The CDR3 contains 16 residues. The V end was cut by 2 bases, the J end by 4 bases, with 17 bases between. The CDR3, as DNA: TGTGCCAGCAGCTTACTCGGGACGCTAAGGGGCTATGGCTACACCTTC. Its protein product is CASSLLGTLRGYGYTF.

The chain's CDR3 is CAWSIDWSDTQYF. The CDR3 DNA reads as TGTGCCTGGAGTATAGATTGGTCAGATACGCAGTATTTT. The chain is built from TRBV30 and TRBJ2-3, with unresolved D. Trimming took 2 bases from V and 4 from J, leaving 10 bases between them. CDR1 and CDR2 (germline): GTSNPN, SVGIG (reference sequence). The CDR3 extends over 13 amino acids.

This chain uses TRBV11-2 with TRBJ2-1, with 7 bases fitting TRBD2. V dropped 0 bases and J dropped 7; count of bases not matched to a gene: 15. The CDR3 sequence is 18 residues long. Germline assignment: CDR1 SGHAT and CDR2 FQNNGV. The CDR3 reads CASSLDREGIRHLNEQFF. The CDR3 nucleotides read TGTGCCAGCAGCTTAGATAGGGAGGGTATCCGTCATCTAAATGAGCAGTTCTTC.

V gene TRBV5-6 combines with J gene TRBJ2-5, with TRBD2 as a possible D gene (6 bases). Germline V gene data show CDR1 as SGHDT and CDR2 as YYEEEE. Trimming took 5 bases from V and 9 from J, leaving 26 bases between them. The CDR3 is 16 amino acids. CDR3: CASRGSLASSGVAQYF. The CDR3 region has the DNA TGTGCCAGCAGAGGGTCCCTAGCGTCCTCTGGCGTGGCCCAGTACTTC.

The J gene is TRBJ2-1, the V gene TRBV29-1, with no clear D. This CDR3 is built from 14 residues. CDR1 is SQVTM and CDR2 is ANQGSEA in the germline V gene. The V end was cut by 4 bases, the J end by 2 bases, with 12 bases between. CDR3 nucleotide sequence: TGCAGCGTTGTAACCGCAACAACCTACAATGAGCAGTTCTTC. Its translation is CSVVTATTYNEQFF.

V is TRBV4-2 and J is TRBJ2-5; possible D gene TRBD2, 7 bases. The V gene lost 1 base and the J gene lost 4 bases, with 16 bases spanning the gap. The germline gives CDR1 LGHNA, CDR2 YNFKEQ. The CDR3 runs 16 residues. Here the CDR3 reads CASSQAQAGAGETQYF. The CDR3 DNA sequence: TGTGCCAGCAGCCAAGCCCAGGCGGGGGCGGGAGAGACCCAGTACTTC.

The rearrangement joins TRBV7-8 to TRBJ1-5, with a possible D match to TRBD1 (6 bases). Germline V gene data show CDR1 as SGHVS and CDR2 as FQNEAQ. This CDR3 is built from 16 residues. Between the trimmed V and J ends, which lost 0 bases and 7 bases, there was a span of 16 bases. This CDR3 reads CASSLAGHVARQPQHF. CDR3 in DNA: TGTGCCAGCAGCTTAGCGGGACATGTGGCCAGGCAGCCCCAGCATTTT.

This clone was detected only a few times. The chain uses TRBV13 and TRBJ1-6, with D maybe TRBD1 (5 bases). The germline V gene has CDR1 PRHDT and CDR2 FYEKMQ (reference sequence). CDR3 length: 17 residues. Deletions cut 5 bases from V and 9 bases from J, with 23 bases between. CDR3 nucleotides: TGTGCCAGCAGCCCCCCCAAGACTCTGCCAGGGCTTTCACCCCTCCACTTT. Its translation is CASSPPKTLPGLSPLHF.

The CDR3 loop reads CASSLAMGGGAYEQYF. The DNA for the CDR3 is TGTGCCAGCAGCTTGGCTATGGGCGGGGGGGCCTACGAGCAGTACTTC. This chain connects TRBV7-8 to TRBJ2-7, with TRBD2 identical over 9 bases. Per germline, CDR1 SGHVS and CDR2 FQNEAQ. Germline trimming cut 3 bases from V and 2 bases from J; bases unmatched to any gene: 8. CDR3 size: 16 residues.

The chain is built from TRBV7-6 and TRBJ2-7; D is tentatively TRBD1 or TRBD2 (6 bases each). CDR1 is SGHVS and CDR2 is FNYEAQ in the germline V gene. CDR3 size: 15 residues. Trimming shortened V by 5 bases and J by 6 bases, and 20 bases separated the two germline ends. The CDR3 DNA sequence: TGTGCCAGCAGCCAAGGACAAAGCTCGGGGGCCGAGCAGTACTTC. Protein sequence: CASSQGQSSGAEQYF. The full variable domain, completed using reference TRBV7-6 and TRBJ2-7, is GAGVSQSPRYKVTKRGQDVALRCDPISGHVSLYWYRQALGQGPEFLTYFNYEAQQDKSGLPNDRFSAERPEGSISTLTIQRTEQRDSAMYRCASSQGQSSGAEQYFGPGTRLTVT.

The genes are TRBV9 and TRBJ1-3; D is perhaps TRBD1 (5 bases). V was clipped by 0 bases and J by 0 bases, with 10 bases between them. Germline CDR1 is SGDLS and CDR2 is YYNGEE. The length of the CDR3 is 16 residues. CDR3: CASSVGAGTSGNTIYF. The CDR3 DNA reads as TGTGCCAGCAGCGTAGGGGCAGGGACCTCTGGAAACACCATATATTTT.

V usage is TRBV15 and J usage is TRBJ1-2; a weak D match, TRBD1 (5 bases). With 3 bases removed from V and 8 bases from J, the gap between germline ends came to 16 bases. The CDR3 has 14 amino acids. Germline lookup yields CDR1 LNHNV and CDR2 YYDKDF (reference sequence). The CDR3 DNA reads as TGTGCCACCAGCAGTTCTCAGGGTCTCGAAGGCTACACCTTC. It encodes CATSSSQGLEGYTF.

V is TRBV11-2 and J is TRBJ2-3; TRBD1 matches at 8 bases. The V segment lost 5 bases and the J segment 4 bases; nucleotides outside the gene matches: 5. The CDR3 spans 14 residues. Germline V gives CDR1 SGHAT, CDR2 FQNNGV. CDR3 sequence: CASSLRTGPDTQYF. The DNA for the CDR3 is TGTGCCAGCAGCCTCCGGACAGGGCCAGATACGCAGTATTTT.

The chain recombines TRBV11-2 with TRBJ1-4, with 9 bases matching TRBD1. This CDR3 contains 12 residues. The ends lost 4 bases at V and 12 bases at J; junction bases unmatched: 3. CDR1 SGHAT and CDR2 FQNNGV come from the germline V gene. CDR3 sequence reads: CASSSRDRELFF. The DNA of the CDR3 is TGTGCCAGCAGCTCCAGGGACAGGGAACTGTTTTTT.

The CDR3 here is CASSDRDHNYEQYF. CDR3 DNA: TGTGCCAGCAGTGACCGGGATCACAATTACGAGCAGTACTTC. The V and J genes are TRBV6-5 and TRBJ2-5; tentative D call: TRBD2 (5 bases). With the DNA end fitting TRBJ2-7 better, the J assignment may be wrong. The CDR3 has 14 amino acids. CDR1 is MNHEY and CDR2 is SVGAGI in the germline V gene.

The chain carries TRBV5-8 and TRBJ2-4; 7 bases align to TRBD1. Germline V gene data show CDR1 as SGHTS and CDR2 as YDEGEE. The CDR3 extends over 15 amino acids. V was pared by 1 base and J by 4 bases, with 5 bases of the junction left unmatched. Here the CDR3 DNA reads TGTGCCAGCAGCTTGTACCGGGGACAGAAAAACATTCAGTACTTC. This gives the protein CASSLYRGQKNIQYF.

The genes are TRBV7-2 and TRBJ1-5, with D tentatively TRBD1 (5 bases). Per the germline V gene, CDR1 is SGHTA and CDR2 is FQGNSA. V dropped 5 bases and J dropped 7 bases, with 18 bases sitting between them. The CDR3 has 15 residues. CDR3 sequence reads: CASSPLGTREQPQHF. The DNA of the CDR3 is TGTGCCAGCAGCCCCCTCGGGACTAGGGAACAGCCCCAGCATTTT.

The CDR3 loop reads CASSQDVGGADTEAFF. The DNA of the CDR3 is TGCGCCAGCAGCCAAGATGTGGGGGGCGCGGACACTGAAGCTTTCTTT. The chain carries TRBV4-3 and TRBJ1-1, with D perhaps TRBD1 (6 bases). This CDR3 is 16 amino acids long. The ends were cut back, 0 bases at V and 3 bases at J, with 14 bases in the middle. CDR1 is LGHNA and CDR2 is YSLEER in the germline V gene.

The V and J genes are TRBV4-2 and TRBJ1-1; a possible D gene is TRBD1 (5 bases). The germline V gene has CDR1 LGHNA and CDR2 YNFKEQ. The V and J ends lost 1 base and 8 bases respectively, with 17 bases between them. This CDR3 has 15 residues. The CDR3 DNA reads TGTGCCAGCAGCCAAGTGGGGACCTCGAACTCGGAAGCTTTCTTT. Translation gives CASSQVGTSNSEAFF.

This clone was recorded a few times. CDR3 residues: CASSEPGQLFF. In DNA form, the CDR3 reads TGTGCCAGCAGTGAGCCGGGGCAACTGTTTTTT. The chain is built from TRBV6-1 and TRBJ1-4; TRBD1 might be the D (5 bases). This CDR3 has 11 amino acids. The V gene lost 3 bases and the J gene lost 12 bases, with 8 bases spanning the gap. Looked up from germline, CDR1 is MNHNS and CDR2 is SASEGT.

V and J are TRBV7-9 and TRBJ2-7; tentative D call: TRBD1 (7 bases). Trimming took 5 bases from V and 0 from J, leaving 17 bases between them. Germline lookup yields CDR1 SEHNR and CDR2 FQNEAQ (reference sequence). This CDR3 is 16 amino acids long. Written as DNA, the CDR3 is TGTGCCAGCAGCCTTCGTGGAGGGGGCCTCTCCTACGAGCAGTACTTC. It is translated as CASSLRGGGLSYEQYF.

The chain couples TRBV7-6 to TRBJ1-2; D call uncertain. CDR3 size: 13 residues. V was clipped by 5 bases and J by 8 bases, with 15 bases between them. Germline CDR1 reads SGHVS; CDR2 reads FNYEAQ. CDR3 DNA: TGTGCCAGCAGCCTCGGTCGGGGTGGAGGCTACACCTTC. Translation gives CASSLGRGGGYTF.

The chain couples TRBV28 to TRBJ1-2; weak D call: TRBD1 (6 bases). The V and J ends lost 2 bases and 10 bases respectively, with 14 bases between them. This CDR3 region has 13 residues. Per germline, CDR1 MDHEN and CDR2 SYDVKM. The CDR3 DNA sequence: TGTGCCAGCAGTTTAATTATGGACAGTTACTACACCTTC. The encoded protein is CASSLIMDSYYTF.